This T cell receptor (beta chain) originates from a study of shared clonotypes between healthy human individuals. An assay was performed, and its level was deep. For unsorted PBMC, 300 ng DNA per replicate equaled tens of thousands of T cell genomes. Sequencing was performed with immunoSEQ multiplex PCR; in TCRdb, only in-frame clones are kept and a portion is missing. The sample has 450,000 to 500,000 clones; 79% are singletons. The CDR3 length is 13 residues. Germline CDR1 reads GTSNPN; CDR2 reads SVGIG (reference sequence). Trimming at V came to 8 bases and at J to 8 bases, leaving 12 bases not matched to a gene. Participating donors were healthy, HIV-negative adults free of recent acute infections or vaccinations. The study's findings and limits: Few donors limited the genetic and exposure-history diversity represented.

For this clone: Its antigen is undetermined.

The source is a woman in her thirties or forties in good health. Some clones in this sample may be carry-over from other donors' samples. The rearrangement joins TRBV30 to TRBJ2-1; 7 bases map to TRBD2. Specimen: PBMCs. In DNA, the CDR3 is TGTGCCCGGAAAGTGGCGGGAGTCGATGAGCAGTTCTTC. This codes for CARKVAGVDEQFF.